These 21 T cell receptor beta chains came from one sample sequenced in a study of blood T cell repertoires in COVID-19. Produced via immunoSEQ multiplex PCR; TCRdb's table is partial and in-frame only. The profile shows some 90,000 clones, approximately 86% of them singletons. The sequenced sample was peripheral blood. The source of these receptors is a woman older than 75 with acute or convalescent COVID-19.

V is TRBV7-8 and J is TRBJ2-1; 7 positions match TRBD2. The CDR3 contains 15 residues. V lost 4 bases and J lost 8; bases outside the gene matches: 11. Germline V gene sequence: CDR1 SGHVS, CDR2 FQNEAQ. The chain's CDR3 is CASSSRTRTGDEQFF. For the CDR3, the DNA is TGTGCCAGCAGCTCTCGGACTAGGACGGGCGATGAGCAGTTCTTC.

The J gene is TRBJ2-7, the V gene TRBV9, with 9 bases that match TRBD1. Germline CDR1 reads SGDLS; CDR2 reads YYNGEE. V gave up 3 bases and J gave up 3 bases; unmatched junction bases: 1. This CDR3 region has 13 residues. The CDR3 is CASSEGQGYEQYF. In nucleotides, the CDR3 is TGTGCCAGCAGCGAGGGACAGGGCTACGAGCAGTACTTC.

CDR3 sequence (DNA): TGTGCCAGCAGCCGGGGGGCTAGGGGAACCGGGGAGCTGTTTTTT. The encoded protein is CASSRGARGTGELFF. V usage is TRBV5-8 and J usage is TRBJ2-2, with D perhaps TRBD2 (7 bases). V shed 4 bases and J shed 5 bases, with 15 bases lying between them. Per germline, CDR1 SGHTS and CDR2 YDEGEE. CDR3 length: 15 residues. The complete variable domain, with remaining parts taken from reference TRBV5-8 and TRBJ2-2, reads EAGVTQSPTHLIKTRGQQATLRCSPISGHTSVYWYQQALGLGLQFLLWYDEGEERNRGNFPPRFSGRQFPNYSSELNVNALELEDSALYLCASSRGARGTGELFFGEGSRLTVL.

Note on this clone: The sample has other DNA sequences that encode this CDR3 too. The rearrangement uses TRBV19 and TRBJ1-5; a weak D match, TRBD1 (5 bases). V lost 1 base to trimming and J lost 2 bases, with 6 bases between them. The length of the CDR3 is 14 residues. CDR1 is LNHDA, CDR2 SQIVND, per germline (reference sequence). The CDR3 nucleotides are TGTGCCAGTAGTATAGTCAGGGGCAATCAGCCCCAGCATTTT. It is translated as CASSIVRGNQPQHF.

This clone was counted a single time. The rearrangement joins TRBV2 to TRBJ1-6; D is possibly TRBD1 (5 bases). CDR3 size: 15 residues. Germline assignment: CDR1 SNHLY and CDR2 FYNNEI. Between the trimmed V and J ends, which lost 3 bases and 1 base, there was a span of 7 bases. CDR3 in amino acids: CASSEGQSYNSPLHF. The CDR3 nucleotides read TGTGCCAGCAGTGAGGGGCAGTCCTATAATTCACCCCTCCACTTT.

The CDR3 region is CASSIQTTDTQYF. CDR3 nucleotides: TGTGCCAGCAGCATACAGACCACAGATACGCAGTATTTT. The rearrangement uses TRBV21-1 and TRBJ2-3; the D segment call TRBD1 is taken from the table without a DNA check. TRBV21-1 corresponds to a pseudogene. The CDR3 spans 13 residues.

This sequence joins TRBV3-1 (or the pseudogene TRBV3-2) and TRBJ1-1; 10 bases fit TRBD1. Germline CDR1 and CDR2: LGHDT and YNNKEL (reference sequence). The CDR3 runs to 14 residues. With V trimmed by 3 bases and J by 7 bases, 5 bases remained unmatched. The CDR3 DNA reads as TGTGCCAGCAGCCAGACAGGGGGCGGAAATGAAGCTTTCTTT. Protein sequence: CASSQTGGGNEAFF.

This chain uses TRBV5-1 with TRBJ2-1, with 8 bases fitting TRBD2. CDR3 size: 15 residues. Germline CDR1 SGHRS, CDR2 YFSETQ. Trimming removed 4 bases from V and 8 bases from J; junction bases left unmatched: 11. The CDR3 here is CASSTGLAWSDEQFF. DNA of the CDR3: TGCGCCAGCAGCACCGGACTAGCCTGGAGTGATGAGCAGTTCTTC. Combining the CDR3 with reference TRBV5-1 and TRBJ2-1 gives the whole variable domain KAGVTQTPRYLIKTRGQQVTLSCSPISGHRSVSWYQQTPGQGLQFLFEYFSETQRNKGNFPGRFSGRQFSNSRSEMNVSTLELGDSALYLCASSTGLAWSDEQFFGPGTRLTVL.

The genes are TRBV5-1 and TRBJ2-3, with 9 bases identical to TRBD2. The CDR3 covers 15 residues. V shed 4 bases and J 7 bases; nucleotides not matched to a gene: 10. CDR1 SGHRS and CDR2 YFSETQ come from the germline V gene. The CDR3 DNA is TGCGCCAGCAGCCTGGAGTCTAGCGGGGTACATACGCAGTATTTT. Residues: CASSLESSGVHTQYF.

This chain joins TRBV11-3 and TRBJ1-1; no reliable D call. Trimming took off 0 bases at V and 4 bases at J, with 9 bases between the two ends. CDR3 length: 14 amino acids. Germline-derived CDR1 and CDR2 are SGHNT and YENEEA. The CDR3 DNA reads TGTGCCAGCAGCTTAGATCCGGGGAGCACTGAAGCTTTCTTT. Translating gives CASSLDPGSTEAFF.

The chain joins TRBV9 to TRBJ2-7, with 7 bases that match TRBD1. The CDR3 spans 15 residues. The germline V gene encodes CDR1 SGDLS and CDR2 YYNGEE. The J segment lost 2 bases and the V segment lost 3 bases, leaving 8 bases of the junction unmatched. The CDR3 nucleotides are TGTGCCAGCAGCGCCCCGACAGGGTCGGCCTACGAGCAGTACTTC. Translating it yields CASSAPTGSAYEQYF.

The J gene is TRBJ2-7, the V gene TRBV7-2; 9 bases fit TRBD2. In germline, CDR1 is SGHTA, CDR2 FQGNSA. The trim removed 2 bases at V and 2 bases at J, leaving 4 bases unmatched. This CDR3 comprises 15 residues. The CDR3 region is CASSLKRGAPYEQYF. CDR3 bases: TGTGCCAGCAGCTTAAAGCGGGGGGCCCCCTACGAGCAGTACTTC.

The chain combines TRBV5-6 with TRBJ1-6; 8 nucleotides align to TRBD1. CDR1 and CDR2 from the germline V gene are SGHDT and YYEEEE. The CDR3 has 15 amino acids. The V and J ends lost 4 bases and 6 bases, in that order; junction bases with no gene match: 6. The CDR3 bases are TGTGCCAGCAGCACCAGGGGGCTGGGTAATTCACCCCTCCACTTT. Its translation: CASSTRGLGNSPLHF.

The V call is TRBV28, the J call TRBJ2-7; 8 bases are a match to TRBD1. The junction had 11 bases not matched to a gene; V was cut back by 5 bases and J by 5 bases. Germline CDR1 and CDR2: MDHEN and SYDVKM. The CDR3 spans 15 residues. The CDR3 bases are TGTGCCAGCAGTCCCCGAGGACAGGGTATCCACGAGCAGTACTTC. It translates to CASSPRGQGIHEQYF.

This sequence joins TRBV12-3 or TRBV12-4 and TRBJ1-2; perhaps TRBD1 as D (5 bases). The CDR3 runs to 13 residues. Trimming took 4 bases from V and 6 from J, leaving 12 bases between them. CDR3 amino acids: CASSSDRVHGYTF. The CDR3 nucleotides are TGTGCCAGCAGTTCTGACAGAGTCCATGGCTACACCTTC.

V is TRBV29-1 and J is TRBJ2-1; TRBD2 agrees at 11 bases. The length of the CDR3 is 14 residues. CDR1 SQVTM and CDR2 ANQGSEA come from the germline V gene. V dropped 3 bases and J dropped 7; count of bases not matched to a gene: 5. CDR3 DNA sequence: TGCAGCGTTGACGGGACTAGCGGCCGGAATGAGCAGTTCTTC. Protein product: CSVDGTSGRNEQFF.

The rearrangement joins TRBV9 to TRBJ1-3; 9 bases agree with TRBD1. The germline CDR1 and CDR2 sequences are SGDLS and YYNGEE. The length of the CDR3 is 16 residues. J gave up 8 bases and V 4 bases, and 13 bases lay outside the gene matches. The CDR3 region has the DNA TGTGCCAGCAGCTTCCGGACAGGGGATTTTGTAGACACCATATATTTT. Residues: CASSFRTGDFVDTIYF.

The chain joins TRBV7-3 to TRBJ2-2; maybe TRBD2 (5 bases). Germline V gene lookup returns CDR1 SGHTA and CDR2 FQGTGA. This CDR3 is 16 amino acids long. Trimming shortened V by 3 bases and J by 1 base, and 12 bases separated the two germline ends. CDR3 loop: CASSFSSRGNTGELFF. In nucleotides, the CDR3 is TGTGCCAGCAGCTTTAGCTCCCGGGGGAACACCGGGGAGCTGTTTTTT.

The chain uses TRBV6-4 and TRBJ1-1, with a tentative D call TRBD1 (5 bases). CDR1 and CDR2 from the germline V gene are MRHNA and SNTAGT. Trimming left V 7 bases short and J 0 bases short, with 15 bases between. This CDR3 comprises 15 residues. Written as DNA, the CDR3 is TGTGCCAGCATGGGGGGTCCGTTCATGAACACTGAAGCTTTCTTT. It specifies CASMGGPFMNTEAFF.

The chain uses TRBV11-1 and TRBJ1-1; the D gene is possibly TRBD1 (5 bases). Trimming shortened V by 0 bases and J by 6 bases, and 11 bases separated the two germline ends. The CDR3 covers 14 residues. Germline V lookup: CDR1 SGHAT, CDR2 FQDESV (reference sequence). CDR3 protein: CASSLAQVAPEAFF. Written as DNA, the CDR3 is TGTGCCAGCAGCTTAGCACAGGTCGCTCCTGAAGCTTTCTTT.

Only a few counts were recorded for this clone. The chain is built from TRBV5-1 and TRBJ2-1; 7 bases agree with TRBD2. Germline V gene sequence: CDR1 SGHRS, CDR2 YFSETQ. This CDR3 contains 15 residues. J was trimmed by 7 bases and V by 4 bases; bases with no gene match: 11. DNA for the CDR3: TGCGCCAGCAGCCCCCGCAGCGGGGAGAGGAATGAGCAGTTCTTC. Translating gives CASSPRSGERNEQFF.